This T cell receptor (beta chain) was sequenced for a study of T cells in Graves' hyperthyroidism and ophthalmopathy. General study points: Onset of ophthalmopathy came a median approximately 6.8 months after the model predicted it.

This clonotype was recorded many times. Its target is not known. Germline assignment: CDR1 MNHNS and CDR2 SASEGT. V lost 2 bases and J lost 0, with 11 bases in between. The CDR3 is 15 amino acids. RNA transcripts served as the template for amplifying TCR beta CDR3 regions. Carried out on the TCR CDR3, a first-round RT-PCR used the HTBI primer set. TCRdb passed the multiplex PCR reads through MiXCR, listing each CDR3 protein once. In the table there are fewer than 750,000 distinct CDR3 sequences, 14% to 15% of which are singletons. The source of the PBMCs was over 8.5 ml of fresh peripheral blood. This chain joins TRBV6-1 and TRBJ2-7, with D uncertain. The sequence was collected from a woman in her thirties or forties with Graves' ophthalmopathy. The sequenced sample was blood. CDR3 nucleotide sequence: TGTGCCAGCAGTGAACGACCCGCCAGCTCCTACGAGCAGTACTTC. It is translated as CASSERPASSYEQYF.